This T cell receptor (beta chain) was profiled in a study of T cell responses to AZD1222 COVID-19 vaccine. Whole-study context: Samples with a second dose at about 4 or about 12 weeks were pooled together.

The assay was immunoSEQ multiplex PCR, and TCRdb's table has in-frame clones only and misses some. The sample gives about 120,000 clones, approximately 88% of which show up once; about 4.9% is in the top ten. The V end was cut by 1 base, the J end by 5 bases, with 14 bases between. The CDR3 has 15 amino acids. The germline gives CDR1 KGHSH, CDR2 LQKENI. This TCR came from an adult in good health. This specimen consisted of peripheral blood, obtained on day 0 of AZD1222 vaccination. The genes are TRBV18 and TRBJ2-5; no definite D call. The CDR3, as DNA: TGTGCCAGCTCACCACGTTTAACGGAAATGGAGACCCAGTACTTC. Residues: CASSPRLTEMETQYF.